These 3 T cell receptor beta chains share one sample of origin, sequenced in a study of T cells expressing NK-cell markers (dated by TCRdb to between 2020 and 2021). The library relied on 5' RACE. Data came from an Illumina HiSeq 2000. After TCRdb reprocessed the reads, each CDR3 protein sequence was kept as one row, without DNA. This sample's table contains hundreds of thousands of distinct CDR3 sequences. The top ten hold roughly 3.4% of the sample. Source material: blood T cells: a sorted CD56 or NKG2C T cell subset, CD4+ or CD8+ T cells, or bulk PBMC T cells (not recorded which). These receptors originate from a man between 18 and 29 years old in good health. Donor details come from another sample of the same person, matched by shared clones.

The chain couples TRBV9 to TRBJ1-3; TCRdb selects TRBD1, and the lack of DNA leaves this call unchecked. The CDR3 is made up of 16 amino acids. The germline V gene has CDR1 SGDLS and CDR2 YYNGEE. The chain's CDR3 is CASSVDPGADGNTIYF.

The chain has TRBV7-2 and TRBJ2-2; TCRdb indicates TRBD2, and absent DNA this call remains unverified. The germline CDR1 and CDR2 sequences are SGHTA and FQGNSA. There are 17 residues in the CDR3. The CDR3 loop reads CASSDRLAGANTGELFF.

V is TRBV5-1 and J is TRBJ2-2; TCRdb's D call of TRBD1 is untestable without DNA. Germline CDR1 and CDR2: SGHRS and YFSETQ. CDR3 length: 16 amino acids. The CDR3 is CASSSAVTGDTGELFF.